One and the same sample provided the 17 T cell receptor beta chains below, sequenced in a study of cytomegalovirus exposure and HLA in healthy donors. 60 Vbeta and 13 Jbeta primers were used in PCR. The assay was immunoSEQ multiplex PCR, and TCRdb's table has in-frame clones only and misses some. The profile shows 100,000 to 150,000 clones, 65% to 75% of them singletons. The source material was PBMCs. The receptors derive from a woman between 50 and 59 years old in good health and CMV-seropositive.

Regarding this clone: One end of the junction does not line up with germline, which may come from a read error. Other DNA sequences within the sample encode an identical CDR3. V usage is TRBV2 and J usage is TRBJ2-7; 7 bases map to TRBD1. The CDR3 is 13 residues long. From germline, CDR1 is SNHLY and CDR2 FYNNEI. The CDR3 loop is CATQRGPPDEQYF. As DNA, the CDR3 is TGCGCCACCCAGAGGGGGCCCCCAGACGAGCAGTACTTC.

In this sample, this clone turned up a few times. This rearrangement joins TRBV6-5 to TRBJ2-3; TRBD2 is a possible D gene (5 bases). CDR3 length: 12 amino acids. CDR1 and CDR2 (germline): MNHEY, SVGAGI. Trimming took 0 bases from V and 10 from J, leaving 8 bases between them. CDR3 in amino acids: CASSYSLVAQYF. DNA of the CDR3: TGTGCCAGCAGTTACTCACTAGTTGCGCAGTATTTT.

This chain joins TRBV6-5 and TRBJ1-5, with a possible D match to TRBD1 (5 bases). The germline CDR1 and CDR2 sequences are MNHEY and SVGAGI. Deletions cut 7 bases from V and 4 bases from J, with 11 bases between. CDR3 length: 13 amino acids. In nucleotides, the CDR3 is TGTGCCAGCAACCCAGGGAGGAATCAGCCCCAGCATTTT. It codes for CASNPGRNQPQHF.

This clone was seen more than once but under ten times. The chain recombines TRBV5-1 with TRBJ2-6; D is possibly TRBD1 (5 bases). The germline V gene encodes CDR1 SGHRS and CDR2 YFSETQ. The CDR3 contains 15 residues. V shed 2 bases and J shed 0 bases, with 6 bases lying between them. CDR3: CASSFQGSGANVLTF. In DNA, the CDR3 is TGCGCCAGCAGCTTCCAGGGCTCTGGGGCCAACGTCCTGACTTTC. Drawing the rest from reference TRBV5-1 and TRBJ2-6, the complete variable domain is KAGVTQTPRYLIKTRGQQVTLSCSPISGHRSVSWYQQTPGQGLQFLFEYFSETQRNKGNFPGRFSGRQFSNSRSEMNVSTLELGDSALYLCASSFQGSGANVLTFGAGSRLTVL.

The chain links TRBV5-1 to TRBJ1-1; 9 nucleotides align to TRBD1. Trimming cost V 4 bases and J 3 bases; bases outside gene matches: 4. The CDR3 consists of 14 residues. Germline loops: CDR1 SGHRS, CDR2 YFSETQ. The CDR3 nucleotides are TGCGCCAGCAGCGGGGGGGACAGGGACACTGAAGCTTTCTTT. Its translation is CASSGGDRDTEAFF.

This chain links TRBV29-1 with TRBJ2-7, with D perhaps TRBD2 (5 bases). Trimming took off 1 base at V and 8 bases at J, with 15 bases between the two ends. Germline V gene lookup returns CDR1 SQVTM and CDR2 ANQGSEA. CDR3 length: 13 residues. CDR3 bases: TGCAGCGTTGAAGCCGCCGGGGATGTAAAGCAGTACTTC. The encoded protein is CSVEAAGDVKQYF.

The J gene is TRBJ1-2, the V gene TRBV28; 8 bases are shared with TRBD1. Germline V gene lookup returns CDR1 MDHEN and CDR2 SYDVKM. The CDR3 extends over 13 amino acids. V shed 10 bases and J 3 bases; nucleotides not matched to a gene: 7. Here the CDR3 DNA reads TGTGCCACCCGGACAGGGACAGACTATGGCTACACCTTC. Translation gives CATRTGTDYGYTF.

This sequence joins TRBV19 and TRBJ1-1; 8 bases are a match to TRBD1. The CDR3 covers 15 residues. CDR1 LNHDA and CDR2 SQIVND come from the germline V gene (reference sequence). J was trimmed by 1 base and V by 7 bases; bases with no gene match: 8. The CDR3 nucleotides read TGTGCCAGTAACGGACAGGGATTTACGAACACTGAAGCTTTCTTT. Translation gives CASNGQGFTNTEAFF.

The chain carries TRBV18 and TRBJ2-1, with 7 bases matching TRBD2. Germline assignment: CDR1 KGHSH and CDR2 LQKENI. This CDR3 comprises 15 residues. Germline trimming cut 0 bases from V and 6 bases from J; bases unmatched to any gene: 5. This chain's CDR3 is CASSPPNLAANEQFF. The CDR3 DNA follows: TGTGCCAGCTCACCACCTAACCTAGCGGCCAATGAGCAGTTCTTC.

V gene TRBV5-6 combines with J gene TRBJ2-5; 7 bases are shared with TRBD1. The CDR3 sequence is 15 residues long. Per the germline V gene, CDR1 is SGHDT and CDR2 is YYEEEE. The ends lost 0 bases at V and 1 base at J; junction bases unmatched: 3. CDR3 region: CASSLGSGGQETQYF. The CDR3 DNA sequence: TGTGCCAGCAGCTTGGGGTCAGGGGGCCAAGAGACCCAGTACTTC. Full variable domain (remainder filled in from reference TRBV5-6 and TRBJ2-5): DAGVTQSPTHLIKTRGQQVTLRCSPKSGHDTVSWYQQALGQGPQFIFQYYEEEERQRGNFPDRFSGHQFPNYSSELNVNALLLGDSALYLCASSLGSGGQETQYFGPGTRLLVL.

The chain has TRBV7-9 and TRBJ1-2; D is ambiguous. The germline gives CDR1 SEHNR, CDR2 FQNEAQ (reference sequence). The V end lost 2 bases, the J end lost 4 bases, and 8 bases lay between the germline ends. This CDR3 has 13 residues. DNA of the CDR3: TGTGCCAGCAGCTTAATGCAGTCCTATGGCTACACCTTC. Encoded protein: CASSLMQSYGYTF.

V usage is TRBV18 and J usage is TRBJ1-4; D remains unclear. V was trimmed by 3 bases and J by 8 bases, leaving 4 bases between them. The germline V gene encodes CDR1 KGHSH and CDR2 LQKENI. This CDR3 spans 11 amino acids. CDR3 coding DNA: TGTGCCAGCTCACCCCAAGAAAAACTGTTTTTT. Residues: CASSPQEKLFF.

This clone turned up a few times. The rearrangement uses TRBV5-6 and TRBJ2-3; D may be TRBD2 (7 bases). Trimming took 0 bases from V and 2 from J, leaving 13 bases between them. The CDR3 consists of 16 residues. Germline V CDR1 and CDR2: SGHDT, YYEEEE. The CDR3 DNA reads as TGTGCCAGCAGCTTGGACACGGGGGGCCTCACAGATACGCAGTATTTT. As protein: CASSLDTGGLTDTQYF.

The genes are TRBV9 and TRBJ2-3; D unclear. The germline V gene has CDR1 SGDLS and CDR2 YYNGEE. The CDR3 contains 15 residues. The V and J ends lost 4 bases and 0 bases respectively, with 12 bases between them. The CDR3 protein is CASSHGTASTDTQYF. CDR3 nucleotides: TGTGCCAGCAGCCATGGAACAGCTAGCACAGATACGCAGTATTTT. Supplemented by reference TRBV9 and TRBJ2-3, the full variable domain reads DSGVTQTPKHLITATGQRVTLRCSPRSGDLSVYWYQQSLDQGLQFLIQYYNGEERAKGNILERFSAQQFPDLHSELNLSSLELGDSALYFCASSHGTASTDTQYFGPGTRLTVL.

J is TRBJ2-3 and V is TRBV27; perhaps TRBD2 as D (5 bases). V was trimmed by 6 bases and J by 3 bases, leaving 22 bases between them. CDR1 and CDR2 from the germline V gene are MNHEY and SMNVEV (reference sequence). This CDR3 region has 17 residues. As DNA, the CDR3 is TGTGCCAGCAGGTTGATTTACGGGCCCCGGGGAACAGATACGCAGTATTTT. As protein: CASRLIYGPRGTDTQYF.

By frequency in the sample, this clone is medium-sized. J is TRBJ2-5 and V is TRBV27; 11 nucleotides agree with TRBD2. Germline-derived CDR1 and CDR2 are MNHEY and SMNVEV (reference sequence). Trimming took 8 bases from V and 2 from J; bases not matched to a gene: 4. CDR3 length: 14 residues. This CDR3 is CASQTSGAQETQYF. In DNA form, the CDR3 reads TGTGCCAGCCAGACTAGCGGGGCTCAAGAGACCCAGTACTTC.

The table lists this clone with a few counts. V is TRBV7-9 and J is TRBJ2-1; D is possibly TRBD1 (6 bases). Trimming left V 2 bases short and J 5 bases short, with 13 bases between. Germline loops: CDR1 SEHNR, CDR2 FQNEAQ (reference sequence). CDR3 length equals 15 residues. CDR3 coding DNA: TGTGCCAGCAGCTTAAGGACAGACAACGACAATGAGCAGTTCTTC. As protein: CASSLRTDNDNEQFF.